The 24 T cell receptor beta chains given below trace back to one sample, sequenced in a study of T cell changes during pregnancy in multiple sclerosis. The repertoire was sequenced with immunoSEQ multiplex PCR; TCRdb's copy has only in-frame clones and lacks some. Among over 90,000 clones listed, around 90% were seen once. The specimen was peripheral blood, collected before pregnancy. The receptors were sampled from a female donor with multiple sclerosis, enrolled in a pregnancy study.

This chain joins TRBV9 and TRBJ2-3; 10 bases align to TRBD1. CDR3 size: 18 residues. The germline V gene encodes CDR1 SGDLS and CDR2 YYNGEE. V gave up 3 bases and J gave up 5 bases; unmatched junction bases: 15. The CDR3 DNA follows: TGTGCCAGCAGCGCATCGAAGGCCGGGACAGGGGTTATAGATACGCAGTATTTT. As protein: CASSASKAGTGVIDTQYF.

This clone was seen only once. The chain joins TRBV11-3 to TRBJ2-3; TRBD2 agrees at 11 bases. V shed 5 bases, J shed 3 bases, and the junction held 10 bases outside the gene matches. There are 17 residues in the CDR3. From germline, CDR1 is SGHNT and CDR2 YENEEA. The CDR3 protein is CASSLDIGTSGTDTQYF. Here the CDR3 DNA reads TGTGCCAGCAGCCTGGACATAGGGACTAGCGGAACAGATACGCAGTATTTT.

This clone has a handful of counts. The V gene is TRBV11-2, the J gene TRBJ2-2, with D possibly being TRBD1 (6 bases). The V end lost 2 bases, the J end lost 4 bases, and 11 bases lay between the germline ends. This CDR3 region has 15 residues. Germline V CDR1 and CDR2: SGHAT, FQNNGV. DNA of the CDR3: TGTGCCAGCAGCTTAAACAGGGCTAGCACCGGGGAGCTGTTTTTT. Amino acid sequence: CASSLNRASTGELFF.

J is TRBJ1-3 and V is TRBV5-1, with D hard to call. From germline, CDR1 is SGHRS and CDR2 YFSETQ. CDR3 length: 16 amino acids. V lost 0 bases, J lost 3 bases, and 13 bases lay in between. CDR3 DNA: TGCGCCAGCAGCTTGGAAGGCAGCGGGAATGGAAACACCATATATTTT. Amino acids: CASSLEGSGNGNTIYF.

The CDR3 loop is CASSPDSKRGNTIYF. The CDR3 DNA is TGTGCCAGCTCACCAGACTCGAAGAGGGGAAACACCATATATTTT. The J gene is TRBJ1-3, the V gene TRBV18; D call uncertain. Germline V gene sequence: CDR1 KGHSH, CDR2 LQKENI. V lost 2 bases to trimming and J lost 4 bases, with 12 bases between them. CDR3 length equals 15 residues.

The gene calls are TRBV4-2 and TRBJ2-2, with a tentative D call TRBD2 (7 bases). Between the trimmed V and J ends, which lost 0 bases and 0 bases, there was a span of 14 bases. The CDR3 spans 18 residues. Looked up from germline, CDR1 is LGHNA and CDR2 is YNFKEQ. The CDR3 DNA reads TGTGCCAGCAGCCAAGAGATTCGGGGGGCGGCGAACACCGGGGAGCTGTTTTTT. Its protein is CASSQEIRGAANTGELFF.

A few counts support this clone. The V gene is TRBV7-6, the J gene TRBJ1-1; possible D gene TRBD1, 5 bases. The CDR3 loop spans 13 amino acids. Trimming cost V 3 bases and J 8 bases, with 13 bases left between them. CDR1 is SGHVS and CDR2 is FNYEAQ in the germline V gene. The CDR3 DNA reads TGTGCCAGCAGCTTGGGGGACTCTCTCGAAGCTTTCTTT. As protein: CASSLGDSLEAFF.

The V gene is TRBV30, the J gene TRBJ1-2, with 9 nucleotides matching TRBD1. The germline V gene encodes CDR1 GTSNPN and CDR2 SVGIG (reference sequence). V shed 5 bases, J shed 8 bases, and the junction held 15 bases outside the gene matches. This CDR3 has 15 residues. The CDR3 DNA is TGTGCCTGGGACCCGGGGACAGGGCGCATGGGGGGCTACACCTTC. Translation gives CAWDPGTGRMGGYTF.

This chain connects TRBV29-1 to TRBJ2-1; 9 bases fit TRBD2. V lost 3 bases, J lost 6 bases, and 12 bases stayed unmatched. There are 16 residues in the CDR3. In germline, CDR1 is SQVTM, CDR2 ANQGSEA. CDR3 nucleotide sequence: TGCAGCGTTGACCCCACAGCTAGCGGGGTTTTCAATGAGCAGTTCTTC. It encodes CSVDPTASGVFNEQFF.

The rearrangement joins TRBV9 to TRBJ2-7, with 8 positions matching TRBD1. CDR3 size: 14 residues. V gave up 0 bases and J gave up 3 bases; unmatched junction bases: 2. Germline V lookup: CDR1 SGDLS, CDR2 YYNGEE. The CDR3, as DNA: TGTGCCAGCAGCGTAGCTACAGGGGGCTACGAGCAGTACTTC. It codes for CASSVATGGYEQYF. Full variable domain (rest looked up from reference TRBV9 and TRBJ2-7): DSGVTQTPKHLITATGQRVTLRCSPRSGDLSVYWYQQSLDQGLQFLIQYYNGEERAKGNILERFSAQQFPDLHSELNLSSLELGDSALYFCASSVATGGYEQYFGPGTRLTVT.

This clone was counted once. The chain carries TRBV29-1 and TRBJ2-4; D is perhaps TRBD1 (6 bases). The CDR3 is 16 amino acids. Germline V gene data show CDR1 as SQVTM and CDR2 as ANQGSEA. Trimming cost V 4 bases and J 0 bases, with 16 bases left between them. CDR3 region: CSVGWGQGLAKNIQYF. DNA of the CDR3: TGCAGCGTTGGGTGGGGGCAGGGTCTAGCCAAAAACATTCAGTACTTC.

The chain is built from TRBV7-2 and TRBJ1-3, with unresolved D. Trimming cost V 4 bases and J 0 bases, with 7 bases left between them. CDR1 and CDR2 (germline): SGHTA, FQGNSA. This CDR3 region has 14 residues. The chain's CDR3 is CASSSRPSGNTIYF. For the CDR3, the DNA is TGTGCCAGCAGCTCGAGGCCCTCTGGAAACACCATATATTTT.

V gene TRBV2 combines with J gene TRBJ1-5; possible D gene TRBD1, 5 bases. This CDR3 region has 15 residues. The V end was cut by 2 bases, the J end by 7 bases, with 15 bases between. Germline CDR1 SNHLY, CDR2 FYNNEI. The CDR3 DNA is TGTGCCAGCAGTGAAATGGGGCAGACAAGCCAGCCCCAGCATTTT. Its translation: CASSEMGQTSQPQHF.

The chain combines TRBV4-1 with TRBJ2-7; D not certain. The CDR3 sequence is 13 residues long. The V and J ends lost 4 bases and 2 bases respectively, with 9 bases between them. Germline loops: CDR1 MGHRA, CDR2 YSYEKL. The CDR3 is CASSPAVTYEQYF. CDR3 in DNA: TGCGCCAGCAGCCCGGCGGTAACCTACGAGCAGTACTTC.

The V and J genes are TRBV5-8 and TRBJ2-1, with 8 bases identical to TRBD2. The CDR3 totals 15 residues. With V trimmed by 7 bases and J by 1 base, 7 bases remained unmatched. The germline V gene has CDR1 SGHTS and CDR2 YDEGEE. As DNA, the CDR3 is TGTGCCAGCCTAACGTTAGCGGGATCCTACAATGAGCAGTTCTTC. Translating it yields CASLTLAGSYNEQFF.

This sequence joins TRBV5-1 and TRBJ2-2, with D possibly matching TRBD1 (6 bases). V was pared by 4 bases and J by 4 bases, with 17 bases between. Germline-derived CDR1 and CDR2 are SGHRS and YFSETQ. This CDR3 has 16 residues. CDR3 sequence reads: CASSPSRQESTGELFF. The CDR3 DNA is TGCGCCAGCAGCCCTTCTAGACAGGAATCCACCGGGGAGCTGTTTTTT.

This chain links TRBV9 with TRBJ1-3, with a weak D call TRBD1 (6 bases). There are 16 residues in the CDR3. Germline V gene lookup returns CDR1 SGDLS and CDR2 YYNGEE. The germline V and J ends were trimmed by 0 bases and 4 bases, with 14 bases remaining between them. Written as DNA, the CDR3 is TGTGCCAGCAGCGTAGAGGGACACCCCTCCGGAAACACCATATATTTT. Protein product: CASSVEGHPSGNTIYF.

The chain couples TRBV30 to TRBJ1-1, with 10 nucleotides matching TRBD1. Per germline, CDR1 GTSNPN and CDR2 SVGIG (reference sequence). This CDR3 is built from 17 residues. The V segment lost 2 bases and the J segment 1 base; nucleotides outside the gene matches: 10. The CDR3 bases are TGTGCCTGGAGTTTCGTCCCGGGACAGGGGACGAACACTGAAGCTTTCTTT. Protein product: CAWSFVPGQGTNTEAFF.

CDR3 sequence: CASSPRQGNSYEQYF. The CDR3 coding sequence is TGTGCCAGCTCACCGCGGCAGGGGAATTCCTACGAGCAGTACTTC. The V call is TRBV18, the J call TRBJ2-7, with a possible D match to TRBD1 (6 bases). The V end lost 3 bases, the J end lost 1 base, and 13 bases lay between the germline ends. Germline V gives CDR1 KGHSH, CDR2 LQKENI. This CDR3 spans 15 amino acids.

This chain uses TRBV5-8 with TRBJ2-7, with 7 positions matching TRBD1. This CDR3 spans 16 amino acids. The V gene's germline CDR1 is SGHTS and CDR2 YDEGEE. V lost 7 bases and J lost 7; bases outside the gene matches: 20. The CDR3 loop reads CASAPLPGQNLWEQYF. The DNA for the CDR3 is TGTGCCAGCGCTCCCCTCCCGGGACAGAACCTTTGGGAGCAGTACTTC. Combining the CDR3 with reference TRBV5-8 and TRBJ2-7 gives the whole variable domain EAGVTQSPTHLIKTRGQQATLRCSPISGHTSVYWYQQALGLGLQFLLWYDEGEERNRGNFPPRFSGRQFPNYSSELNVNALELEDSALYLCASAPLPGQNLWEQYFGPGTRLTVT.

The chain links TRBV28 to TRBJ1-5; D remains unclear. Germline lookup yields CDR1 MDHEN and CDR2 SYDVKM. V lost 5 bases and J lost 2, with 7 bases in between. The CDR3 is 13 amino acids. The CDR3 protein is CASSTTGNQPQHF. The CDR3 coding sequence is TGTGCCAGCAGTACAACAGGCAATCAGCCCCAGCATTTT.

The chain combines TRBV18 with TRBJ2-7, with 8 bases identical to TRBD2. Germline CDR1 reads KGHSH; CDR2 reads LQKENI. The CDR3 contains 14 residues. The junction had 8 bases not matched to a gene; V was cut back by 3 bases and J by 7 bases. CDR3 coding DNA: TGTGCCAGCTCACCGGGACTAGGCCCGCAAGAGCAGTACTTC. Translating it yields CASSPGLGPQEQYF. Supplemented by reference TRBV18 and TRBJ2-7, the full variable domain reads NAGVMQNPRHLVRRRGQEARLRCSPMKGHSHVYWYRQLPEEGLKFMVYLQKENIIDESGMPKERFSAEFPKEGPSILRIQQVVRGDSAAYFCASSPGLGPQEQYFGPGTRLTVT.

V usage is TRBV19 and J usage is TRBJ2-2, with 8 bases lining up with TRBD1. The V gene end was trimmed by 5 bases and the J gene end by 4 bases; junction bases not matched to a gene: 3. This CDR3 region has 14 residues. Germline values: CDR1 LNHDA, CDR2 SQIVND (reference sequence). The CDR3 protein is CASSHGQGTGELFF. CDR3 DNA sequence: TGTGCCAGTAGTCACGGACAGGGCACCGGGGAGCTGTTTTTT.

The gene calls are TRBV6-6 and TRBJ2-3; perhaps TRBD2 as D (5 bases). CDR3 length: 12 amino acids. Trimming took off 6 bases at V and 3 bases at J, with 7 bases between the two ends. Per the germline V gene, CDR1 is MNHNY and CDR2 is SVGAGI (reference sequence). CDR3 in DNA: TGTGCCAGCAGCCGGACTACAGATACGCAGTATTTT. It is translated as CASSRTTDTQYF.